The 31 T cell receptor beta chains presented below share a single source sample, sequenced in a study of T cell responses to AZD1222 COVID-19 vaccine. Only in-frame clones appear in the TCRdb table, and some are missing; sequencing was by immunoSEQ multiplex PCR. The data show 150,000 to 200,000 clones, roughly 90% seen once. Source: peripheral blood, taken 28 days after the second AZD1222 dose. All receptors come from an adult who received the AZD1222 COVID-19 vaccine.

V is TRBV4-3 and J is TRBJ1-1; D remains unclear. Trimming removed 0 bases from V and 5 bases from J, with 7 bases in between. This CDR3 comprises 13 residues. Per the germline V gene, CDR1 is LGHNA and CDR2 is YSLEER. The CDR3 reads CASSQEYKTEAFF. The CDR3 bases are TGCGCCAGCAGCCAAGAGTATAAGACTGAAGCTTTCTTT.

In nucleotides, the CDR3 is TGTGCCAGCAGCTCCTTACAGGGTACGGCTTTCTTT. Residues: CASSSLQGTAFF. The V and J genes are TRBV5-5 and TRBJ1-1; D might be TRBD1 (6 bases). With 3 bases removed from V and 11 bases from J, the gap between germline ends came to 14 bases. Germline CDR1 reads SGHKS; CDR2 reads YYEKEE (reference sequence). CDR3 length: 12 residues.

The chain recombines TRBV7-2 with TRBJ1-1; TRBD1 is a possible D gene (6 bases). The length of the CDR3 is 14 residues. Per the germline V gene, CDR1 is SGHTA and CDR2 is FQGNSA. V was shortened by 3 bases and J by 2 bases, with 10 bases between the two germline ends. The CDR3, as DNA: TGTGCCAGCAGCTTGGACAGAGCAAACACTGAAGCTTTCTTT. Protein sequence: CASSLDRANTEAFF.

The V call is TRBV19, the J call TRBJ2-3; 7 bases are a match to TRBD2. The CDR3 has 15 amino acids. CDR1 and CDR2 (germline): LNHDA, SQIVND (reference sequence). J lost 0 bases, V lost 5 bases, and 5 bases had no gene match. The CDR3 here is CASSQRGLSTDTQYF. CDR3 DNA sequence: TGTGCCAGTAGTCAGCGGGGACTCAGCACAGATACGCAGTATTTT.

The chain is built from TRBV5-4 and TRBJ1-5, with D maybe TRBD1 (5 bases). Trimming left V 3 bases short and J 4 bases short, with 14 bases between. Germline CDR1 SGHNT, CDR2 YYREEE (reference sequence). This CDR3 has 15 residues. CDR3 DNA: TGTGCCAGCAGCTGGGGCCCACAAGGAAATCAGCCCCAGCATTTT. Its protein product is CASSWGPQGNQPQHF. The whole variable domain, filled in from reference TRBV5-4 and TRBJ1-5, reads ETGVTQSPTHLIKTRGQQVTLRCSSQSGHNTVSWYQQALGQGPQFIFQYYREEENGRGNFPPRFSGLQFPNYSSELNVNALELDDSALYLCASSWGPQGNQPQHFGDGTRLSIL.

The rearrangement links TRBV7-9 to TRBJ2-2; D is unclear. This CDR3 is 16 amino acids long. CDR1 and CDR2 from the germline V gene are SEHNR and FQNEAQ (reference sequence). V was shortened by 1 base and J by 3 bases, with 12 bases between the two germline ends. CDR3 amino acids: CASSLGSLTYTGELFF. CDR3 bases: TGTGCCAGCAGCTTAGGTTCCCTGACATACACCGGGGAGCTGTTTTTT.

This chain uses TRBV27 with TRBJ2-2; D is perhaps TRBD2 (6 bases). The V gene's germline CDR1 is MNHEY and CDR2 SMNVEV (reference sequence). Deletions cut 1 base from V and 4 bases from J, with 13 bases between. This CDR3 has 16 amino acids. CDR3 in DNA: TGTGCCAGCAGTTTATTCGGGGGAGGAGGCACCGGGGAGCTGTTTTTT. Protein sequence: CASSLFGGGGTGELFF.

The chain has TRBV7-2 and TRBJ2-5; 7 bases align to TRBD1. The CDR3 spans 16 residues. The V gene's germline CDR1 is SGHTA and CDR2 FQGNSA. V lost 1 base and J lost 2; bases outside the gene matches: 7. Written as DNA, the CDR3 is TGTGCCAGCAGCTTAGTAGGCAGGGGGTTTCAAGAGACCCAGTACTTC. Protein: CASSLVGRGFQETQYF.

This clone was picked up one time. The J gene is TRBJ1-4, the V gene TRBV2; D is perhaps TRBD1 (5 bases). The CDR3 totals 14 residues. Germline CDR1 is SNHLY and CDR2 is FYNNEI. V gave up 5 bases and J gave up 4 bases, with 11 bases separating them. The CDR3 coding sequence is TGTGCCAGCAGTACCCGGGGCGGTAATGAAAAACTGTTTTTT. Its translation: CASSTRGGNEKLFF.

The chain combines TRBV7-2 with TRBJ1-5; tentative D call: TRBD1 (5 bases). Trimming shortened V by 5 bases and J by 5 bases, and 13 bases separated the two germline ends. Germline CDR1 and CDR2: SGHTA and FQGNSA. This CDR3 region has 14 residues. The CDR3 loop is CASSPDVGDQPQHF. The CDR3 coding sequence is TGTGCCAGCAGCCCAGACGTGGGGGATCAGCCCCAGCATTTT.

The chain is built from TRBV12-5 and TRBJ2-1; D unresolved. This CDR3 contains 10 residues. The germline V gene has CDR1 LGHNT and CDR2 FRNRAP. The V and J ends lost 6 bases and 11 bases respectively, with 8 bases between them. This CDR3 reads CASGRSKQFF. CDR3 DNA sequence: TGTGCTAGTGGACGCAGCAAGCAGTTCTTC. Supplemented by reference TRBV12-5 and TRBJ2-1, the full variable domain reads DARVTQTPRHKVTEMGQEVTMRCQPILGHNTVFWYRQTMMQGLELLAYFRNRAPLDDSGMPKDRFSAEMPDATLATLKIQPSEPRDSAVYFCASGRSKQFFGPGTRLTVL.

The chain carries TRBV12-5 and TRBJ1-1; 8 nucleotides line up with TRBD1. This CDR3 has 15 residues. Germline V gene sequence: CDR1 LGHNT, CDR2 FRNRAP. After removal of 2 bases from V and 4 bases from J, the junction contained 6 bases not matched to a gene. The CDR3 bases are TGTGCTAGTGGTTTGCCAGGGACAGGAGGCACTGAAGCTTTCTTT. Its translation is CASGLPGTGGTEAFF.

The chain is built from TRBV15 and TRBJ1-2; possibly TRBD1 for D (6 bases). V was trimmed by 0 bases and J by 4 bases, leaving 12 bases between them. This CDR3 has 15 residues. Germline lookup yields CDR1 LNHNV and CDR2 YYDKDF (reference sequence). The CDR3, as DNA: TGTGCCACCAGCAGAGAGGCAGGGGTCGGCTATGGCTACACCTTC. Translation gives CATSREAGVGYGYTF.

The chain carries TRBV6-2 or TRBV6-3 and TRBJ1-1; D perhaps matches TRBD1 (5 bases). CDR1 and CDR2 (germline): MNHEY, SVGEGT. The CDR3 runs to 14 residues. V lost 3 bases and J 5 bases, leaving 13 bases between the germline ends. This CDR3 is CASSYKSGGTEAFF. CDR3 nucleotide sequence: TGTGCCAGCAGTTATAAATCGGGGGGGACTGAAGCTTTCTTT.

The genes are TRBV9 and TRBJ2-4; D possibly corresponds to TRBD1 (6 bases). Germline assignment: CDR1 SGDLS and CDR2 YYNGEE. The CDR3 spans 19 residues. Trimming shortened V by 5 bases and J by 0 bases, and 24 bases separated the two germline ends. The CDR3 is CASSDETTGMREAKNIQYF. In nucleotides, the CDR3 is TGTGCCAGCAGTGACGAGACTACAGGGATGAGGGAAGCCAAAAACATTCAGTACTTC.

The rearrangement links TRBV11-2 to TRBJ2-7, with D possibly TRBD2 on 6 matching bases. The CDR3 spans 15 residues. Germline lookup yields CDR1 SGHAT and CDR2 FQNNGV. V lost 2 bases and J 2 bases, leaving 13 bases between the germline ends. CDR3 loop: CASSLRPSDPYEQYF. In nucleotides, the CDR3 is TGTGCCAGCAGCTTACGGCCTAGCGATCCCTACGAGCAGTACTTC.

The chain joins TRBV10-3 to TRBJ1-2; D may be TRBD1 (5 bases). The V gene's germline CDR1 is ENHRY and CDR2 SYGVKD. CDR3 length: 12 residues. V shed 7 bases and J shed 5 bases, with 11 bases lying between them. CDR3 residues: CAINREGYGYTF. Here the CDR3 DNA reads TGTGCCATCAACAGAGAGGGGTATGGCTACACCTTC.

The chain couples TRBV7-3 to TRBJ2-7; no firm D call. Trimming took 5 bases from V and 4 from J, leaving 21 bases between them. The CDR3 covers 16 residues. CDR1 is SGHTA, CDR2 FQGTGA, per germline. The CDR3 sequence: CASSPTPRTDYYEQYF. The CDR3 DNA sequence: TGTGCCAGCAGCCCCACACCGAGGACGGATTATTACGAGCAGTACTTC.

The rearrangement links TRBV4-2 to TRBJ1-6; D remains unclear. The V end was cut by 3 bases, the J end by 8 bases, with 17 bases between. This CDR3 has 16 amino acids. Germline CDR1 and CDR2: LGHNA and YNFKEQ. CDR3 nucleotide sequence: TGTGCCAGCAGCCAGCCTACGGGGTATGTAGATTCACCCCTCCACTTT. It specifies CASSQPTGYVDSPLHF.

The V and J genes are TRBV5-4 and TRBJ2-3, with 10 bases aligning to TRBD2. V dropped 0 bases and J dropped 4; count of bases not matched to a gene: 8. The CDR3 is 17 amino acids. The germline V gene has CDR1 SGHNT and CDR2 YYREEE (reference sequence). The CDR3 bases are TGTGCCAGCAGCTTGGGGGCTAGCGGGAGCGGAGCAGATACGCAGTATTTT. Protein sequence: CASSLGASGSGADTQYF.

CDR3 sequence: CASRPGAMGNEQFF. CDR3 nucleotide sequence: TGTGCCAGCAGACCCGGGGCTATGGGCAATGAGCAGTTCTTC. The V and J genes are TRBV3-1 (or the pseudogene TRBV3-2) and TRBJ2-1, with D perhaps being TRBD1 or TRBD2 (5 bases each). The germline CDR1 and CDR2 sequences are LGHDT and YNNKEL (reference sequence). V was cut by 6 bases and J by 6 bases, with 15 bases left in between. The CDR3 runs to 14 residues.

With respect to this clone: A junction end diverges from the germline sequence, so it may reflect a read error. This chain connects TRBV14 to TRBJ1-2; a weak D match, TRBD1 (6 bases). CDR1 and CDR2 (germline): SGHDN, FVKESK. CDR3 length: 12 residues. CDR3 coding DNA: TGTGCCAGCAGCTACCCGACAGGCCCGTTGGCCTTC. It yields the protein CASSYPTGPLAF.

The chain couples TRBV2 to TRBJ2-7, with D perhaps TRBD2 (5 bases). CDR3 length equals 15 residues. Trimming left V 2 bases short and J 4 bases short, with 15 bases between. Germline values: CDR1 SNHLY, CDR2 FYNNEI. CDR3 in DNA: TGTGCCAGCAGTGAATTACGGAGAGGGAGATACGAGCAGTACTTC. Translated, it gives CASSELRRGRYEQYF. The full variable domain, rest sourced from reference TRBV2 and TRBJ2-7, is EPEVTQTPSHQVTQMGQEVILRCVPISNHLYFYWYRQILGQKVEFLVSFYNNEISEKSEIFDDQFSVERPDGSNFTLKIRSTKLEDSAMYFCASSELRRGRYEQYFGPGTRLTVT.

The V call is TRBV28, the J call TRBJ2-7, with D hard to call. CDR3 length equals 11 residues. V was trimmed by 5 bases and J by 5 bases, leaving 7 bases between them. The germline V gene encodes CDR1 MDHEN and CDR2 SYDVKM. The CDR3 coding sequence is TGTGCCAGCAGTCTCGCAGACGAGCAGTACTTC. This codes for CASSLADEQYF.

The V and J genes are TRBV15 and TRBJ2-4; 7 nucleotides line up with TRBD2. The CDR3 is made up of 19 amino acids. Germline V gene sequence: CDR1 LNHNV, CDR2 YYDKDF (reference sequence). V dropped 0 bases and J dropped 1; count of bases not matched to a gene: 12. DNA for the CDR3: TGTGCCACCAGCAGAGATCCCTCAGGGAAGGGAGGGGCCAAAAACATTCAGTACTTC. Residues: CATSRDPSGKGGAKNIQYF.

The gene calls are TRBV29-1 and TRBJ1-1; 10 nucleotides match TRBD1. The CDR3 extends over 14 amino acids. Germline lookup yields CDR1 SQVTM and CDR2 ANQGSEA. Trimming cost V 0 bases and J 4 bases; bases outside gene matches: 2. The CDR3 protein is CSVEERTGGTEAFF. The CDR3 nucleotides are TGCAGCGTTGAAGAAAGGACAGGGGGCACTGAAGCTTTCTTT.

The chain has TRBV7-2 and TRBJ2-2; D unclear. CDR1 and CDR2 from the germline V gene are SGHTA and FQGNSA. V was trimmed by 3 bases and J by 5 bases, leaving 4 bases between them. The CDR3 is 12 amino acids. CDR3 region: CASSLATGELFF. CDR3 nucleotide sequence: TGTGCCAGCAGCTTGGCAACCGGGGAGCTGTTTTTT.

The CDR3 nucleotides read TGTGCCAGCAGCTTAGCACAGGTTCGGACTGAAGCTTTCTTT. Its protein product is CASSLAQVRTEAFF. This chain uses TRBV11-2 with TRBJ1-1, with D perhaps TRBD1 (5 bases). Germline CDR1 SGHAT, CDR2 FQNNGV. This CDR3 region has 14 residues. V was pared by 1 base and J by 5 bases, with 11 bases between.

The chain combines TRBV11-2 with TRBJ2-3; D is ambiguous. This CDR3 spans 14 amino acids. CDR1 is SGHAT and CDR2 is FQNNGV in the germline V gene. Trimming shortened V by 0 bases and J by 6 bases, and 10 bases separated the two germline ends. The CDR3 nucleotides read TGTGCCAGCAGCTTAGATCCATGGTCGGATACGCAGTATTTT. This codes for CASSLDPWSDTQYF.

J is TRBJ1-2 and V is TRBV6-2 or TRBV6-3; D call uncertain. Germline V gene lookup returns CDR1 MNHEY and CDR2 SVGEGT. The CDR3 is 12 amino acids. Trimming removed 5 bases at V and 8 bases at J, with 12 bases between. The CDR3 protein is CASSATSNGYTF. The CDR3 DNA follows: TGTGCCAGCAGTGCCACGAGCAACGGCTACACCTTC.

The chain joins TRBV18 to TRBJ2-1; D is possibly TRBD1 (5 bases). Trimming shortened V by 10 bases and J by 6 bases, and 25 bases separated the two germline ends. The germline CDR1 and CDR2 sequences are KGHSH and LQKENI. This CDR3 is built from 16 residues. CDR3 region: CATHDRIGVPSNEQFF. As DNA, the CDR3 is TGTGCCACCCACGATAGGATAGGGGTCCCCTCCAATGAGCAGTTCTTC.